Listed here are 29 T cell receptor beta chains from one sample, sequenced in a study of blood T cell repertoires in COVID-19. Sequencing used immunoSEQ multiplex PCR; TCRdb keeps in-frame clones, though not all of them. The sample holds just under 350,000 clones, about nine tenths seen once. The sequencing sample was made of peripheral blood. The receptors derive from a woman aged 45-60 years with COVID-19, enrolled during active disease.

This chain joins TRBV11-3 and TRBJ2-2; tentatively, D is TRBD2 (7 bases). Germline CDR1 reads SGHNT; CDR2 reads YENEEA. Trimming cost V 7 bases and J 2 bases, with 17 bases left between them. This CDR3 has 16 residues. The CDR3 region is CASTQGTTPNTGELFF. Here the CDR3 DNA reads TGTGCCAGCACCCAGGGGACTACCCCCAACACCGGGGAGCTGTTTTTT.

This clone was found a few times. The chain combines TRBV14 with TRBJ1-1, with D maybe TRBD1 (5 bases). The germline gives CDR1 SGHDN, CDR2 FVKESK. Trimming stripped 4 bases from V and 7 bases from J, with 10 bases between. The CDR3 length is 12 residues. The CDR3 DNA reads as TGTGCCAGCAGCCCGGGGGGGATTGAAGCTTTCTTT. Translated, it gives CASSPGGIEAFF.

The chain is built from TRBV7-2 and TRBJ1-5; TRBD1 aligns across 8 bases. Germline V CDR1 and CDR2: SGHTA, FQGNSA. Unmatched junction bases numbered 10, after V lost 4 bases and J lost 2 bases. The length of the CDR3 is 17 residues. As DNA, the CDR3 is TGTGCCAGCAGCTCACAAACCGGGACAGGAGGCAATCAGCCCCAGCATTTT. Amino acids: CASSSQTGTGGNQPQHF. Based on the CDR3 plus reference TRBV7-2 and TRBJ1-5, the full variable domain is GAGVSQSPSNKVTEKGKDVELRCDPISGHTALYWYRQSLGQGLEFLIYFQGNSAPDKSGLPSDRFSAERTGGSVSTLTIQRTQQEDSAVYLCASSSQTGTGGNQPQHFGDGTRLSIL.

V usage is TRBV28 and J usage is TRBJ1-3; D remains unclear. V was clipped by 4 bases and J by 1 base, with 14 bases between them. Germline CDR1 MDHEN, CDR2 SYDVKM. The CDR3 loop spans 16 amino acids. The DNA of the CDR3 is TGTGCCAGCAGTTCGGAGGGCCTGGGATCTGGAAACACCATATATTTT. This encodes CASSSEGLGSGNTIYF. Using reference TRBV28 and TRBJ1-3 for the parts outside the CDR3, the full variable domain is DVKVTQSSRYLVKRTGEKVFLECVQDMDHENMFWYRQDPGLGLRLIYFSYDVKMKEKGDIPEGYSVSREKKERFSLILESASTNQTSMYLCASSSEGLGSGNTIYFGEGSWLTVV.

The chain combines TRBV6-2 or TRBV6-3 with TRBJ1-1, with D unclear. V lost 2 bases and J 4 bases, leaving 8 bases between the germline ends. CDR3 size: 13 residues. Looked up from germline, CDR1 is MNHEY and CDR2 is SVGEGT. The CDR3, as DNA: TGTGCCAGCAGTTACACTGAGAGCACTGAAGCTTTCTTT. Protein sequence: CASSYTESTEAFF.

This chain uses TRBV4-2 with TRBJ2-5, with 13 positions matching TRBD2. Germline values: CDR1 LGHNA, CDR2 YNFKEQ. This CDR3 comprises 16 residues. V dropped 5 bases and J dropped 4; count of bases not matched to a gene: 7. In DNA form, the CDR3 reads TGTGCCAGCAGCAAACCAGGACTAGCGGGAGTAGAGACCCAGTACTTC. Translation: CASSKPGLAGVETQYF.

The genes are TRBV7-2 and TRBJ2-5; D remains unclear. The CDR3 extends over 12 amino acids. Trimming removed 5 bases at V and 1 base at J, with 5 bases between. CDR1 SGHTA and CDR2 FQGNSA come from the germline V gene. This chain's CDR3 is CASSPSQETQYF. The CDR3 DNA follows: TGTGCCAGCAGCCCGTCCCAAGAGACCCAGTACTTC. Combining the CDR3 with reference TRBV7-2 and TRBJ2-5 gives the whole variable domain GAGVSQSPSNKVTEKGKDVELRCDPISGHTALYWYRQSLGQGLEFLIYFQGNSAPDKSGLPSDRFSAERTGGSVSTLTIQRTQQEDSAVYLCASSPSQETQYFGPGTRLLVL.

This chain uses TRBV12-3 or TRBV12-4 with TRBJ2-5; D is uncertain. V gave up 3 bases and J gave up 7 bases, with 6 bases separating them. The CDR3 loop spans 11 amino acids. The CDR3 sequence: CASSFSRTQYF. The CDR3 DNA is TGTGCCAGCAGTTTTTCCAGGACCCAGTACTTC.

This clone showed up just a few times. The rearrangement uses TRBV5-1 and TRBJ1-5; tentative D call: TRBD1 (6 bases). This CDR3 spans 14 amino acids. Germline CDR1 is SGHRS and CDR2 is YFSETQ. V gave up 4 bases and J gave up 0 bases, with 8 bases separating them. The CDR3 protein is CASSPDSSNQPQHF. In DNA, the CDR3 is TGCGCCAGCAGCCCGGACAGTAGCAATCAGCCCCAGCATTTT.

This rearrangement joins TRBV20-1 to TRBJ2-1; D remains ambiguous. Trimming stripped 3 bases from V and 8 bases from J, with 11 bases between. This CDR3 comprises 12 residues. Per the germline V gene, CDR1 is DFQATT and CDR2 is SNEGSKA (reference sequence). The CDR3 DNA is TGCAGTGCTAGTTACCTACGGGATGAGCAGTTCTTC. Its translation is CSASYLRDEQFF.

V and J are TRBV12-3 or TRBV12-4 and TRBJ2-7, with 9 nucleotides matching TRBD2. The CDR3 is 13 residues long. V lost 3 bases to trimming and J lost 10 bases; unmatched junction nucleotides: 7. The CDR3 sequence is CASSFGAREGQYF. The CDR3 DNA is TGTGCCAGCAGTTTCGGCGCGCGGGAGGGACAGTACTTC.

The chain couples TRBV6-5 to TRBJ2-7; a possible D gene is TRBD1 (5 bases). Per the germline V gene, CDR1 is MNHEY and CDR2 is SVGAGI. Trimming removed 0 bases from V and 4 bases from J, with 10 bases in between. The CDR3 is made up of 14 amino acids. The chain's CDR3 is CASSYSGKGYEQYF. The CDR3 DNA sequence: TGTGCCAGCAGTTACTCGGGGAAGGGGTACGAGCAGTACTTC.

V gene TRBV3-1 (or the pseudogene TRBV3-2) combines with J gene TRBJ2-3; D is possibly TRBD2 (5 bases). This CDR3 is built from 15 residues. V shed 1 base and J shed 1 base, with 9 bases lying between them. Looked up from germline, CDR1 is LGHDT and CDR2 is YNNKEL (reference sequence). CDR3 in DNA: TGTGCCAGCAGCCAAGTGAGCGGCGGCACAGATACGCAGTATTTT. Amino acids: CASSQVSGGTDTQYF.

The rearrangement joins TRBV3-1 (or the pseudogene TRBV3-2) to TRBJ1-4, with D uncertain. Trimming left V 4 bases short and J 13 bases short, with 10 bases between. The CDR3 sequence is 11 residues long. The germline V gene has CDR1 LGHDT and CDR2 YNNKEL (reference sequence). DNA for the CDR3: TGTGCCAGCAGCCGAGAGACAAGACTGTTTTTT. It specifies CASSRETRLFF.

This clone was detected a few times. The V and J genes are TRBV6-5 and TRBJ1-1; tentative D call: TRBD1 (5 bases). V lost 5 bases and J 2 bases, leaving 15 bases between the germline ends. CDR3 length: 15 residues. Germline assignment: CDR1 MNHEY and CDR2 SVGAGI. CDR3 in DNA: TGTGCCAGCAGTCCGGAGGGGAACCGTAACACTGAAGCTTTCTTT. Its protein is CASSPEGNRNTEAFF.

The chain couples TRBV7-8 to TRBJ2-7; the match to TRBD2 covers 7 bases. Per germline, CDR1 SGHVS and CDR2 FQNEAQ. The CDR3 is made up of 15 amino acids. After removal of 5 bases from V and 3 bases from J, the junction contained 10 bases not matched to a gene. The DNA of the CDR3 is TGTGCCAGCAGCCACAGCGGGATGTCAGACTACGAGCAGTACTTC. It codes for CASSHSGMSDYEQYF.

V and J are TRBV18 and TRBJ2-5; D unresolved. This CDR3 region has 11 residues. The germline V gene has CDR1 KGHSH and CDR2 LQKENI. The V end was cut by 2 bases, the J end by 5 bases, with 3 bases between. The DNA of the CDR3 is TGTGCCAGCTCACCAGGCGAGACCCAGTACTTC. Protein: CASSPGETQYF.

The chain carries TRBV10-3 and TRBJ2-7; maybe TRBD1 (6 bases). CDR3 length equals 16 residues. CDR1 ENHRY and CDR2 SYGVKD come from the germline V gene. V was shortened by 3 bases and J by 5 bases, with 20 bases between the two germline ends. CDR3 nucleotide sequence: TGTGCCATCAGTGATCTTTGGGGAACGGACAGCCACGAGCAGTACTTC. Translating it yields CAISDLWGTDSHEQYF.

V and J are TRBV11-3 and TRBJ2-7; 12 nucleotides line up with TRBD1. The V segment lost 5 bases and the J segment 6 bases; nucleotides outside the gene matches: 11. This CDR3 region has 16 residues. CDR1 and CDR2 (germline): SGHNT, YENEEA. The CDR3 coding sequence is TGTGCCAGCAGCCCAGGTGGGACAGGGGGCCTACGCGAGCAGTACTTC. This encodes CASSPGGTGGLREQYF.

Written as DNA, the CDR3 is TGTGCCAGCAGTTTCAGGGCCCGGGAAAAACTGTTTTTT. This gives the protein CASSFRAREKLFF. The V call is TRBV6-2 or TRBV6-3, the J call TRBJ1-4; tentatively, D is TRBD1 (5 bases). Germline CDR1 reads MNHEY; CDR2 reads SVGEGT. CDR3 length: 13 amino acids. Deletions cut 4 bases from V and 8 bases from J, with 11 bases between.

This clone appeared once. In the same sample, other DNA sequences code for this CDR3. V and J are TRBV7-9 and TRBJ1-2; TRBD1 matches 10 bases. J was trimmed by 3 bases and V by 5 bases; bases with no gene match: 3. The germline V gene has CDR1 SEHNR and CDR2 FQNEAQ (reference sequence). The CDR3 sequence is 14 residues long. CDR3 coding DNA: TGTGCCAGCAGCCCTGGACAGGGGGACTATGGCTACACCTTC. Its protein product is CASSPGQGDYGYTF. Filled out from reference TRBV7-9 and TRBJ1-2, the complete variable domain reads DTGVSQNPRHKITKRGQNVTFRCDPISEHNRLYWYRQTLGQGPEFLTYFQNEAQLEKSRLLSDRFSAERPKGSFSTLEIQRTEQGDSAMYLCASSPGQGDYGYTFGSGTRLTVV.

The chain has TRBV28 and TRBJ2-4, with 8 bases identical to TRBD1. The germline V gene encodes CDR1 MDHEN and CDR2 SYDVKM. The CDR3 contains 15 residues. J lost 0 bases, V lost 5 bases, and 3 bases had no gene match. DNA for the CDR3: TGTGCCAGCAGTGGACAGGGCTCAGCCAAAAACATTCAGTACTTC. This gives the protein CASSGQGSAKNIQYF.

The chain combines TRBV6-6 with TRBJ2-3; 13 bases are a match to TRBD2. The CDR3 runs to 16 residues. CDR1 is MNHNY and CDR2 is SVGAGI in the germline V gene (reference sequence). V gave up 2 bases and J gave up 4 bases; unmatched junction bases: 3. In nucleotides, the CDR3 is TGTGCCAGCAGTTACGGACTAGCGGGAGTCCCAGATACGCAGTATTTT. Its translation is CASSYGLAGVPDTQYF.

About this clone: The sample has other DNA sequences that encode this CDR3 too. The CDR3 DNA is TGCGCCAGCAGCTTGGTCCCGGACTATGGCTACACCTTC. Translated, it gives CASSLVPDYGYTF. This chain links TRBV5-1 with TRBJ1-2; the D is unclear. The V gene's germline CDR1 is SGHRS and CDR2 YFSETQ. CDR3 length: 13 amino acids. Trimming shortened V by 0 bases and J by 3 bases, and 6 bases separated the two germline ends.

This chain connects TRBV3-1 (or the pseudogene TRBV3-2) to TRBJ2-4; D is undetermined. Germline CDR1 and CDR2: LGHDT and YNNKEL (reference sequence). The CDR3 is made up of 17 amino acids. With 4 bases removed from V and 0 bases from J, the gap between germline ends came to 16 bases. In DNA, the CDR3 is TGTGCCAGCAGCCTCCATAACAGCAATCTAGCCAAAAACATTCAGTACTTC. This codes for CASSLHNSNLAKNIQYF.

The genes are TRBV12-3 or TRBV12-4 and TRBJ2-5; TRBD1 agrees at 7 bases. The CDR3 extends over 13 amino acids. V lost 10 bases and J lost 1; bases outside the gene matches: 6. CDR3 sequence: CATKRQGQETQYF. CDR3 in DNA: TGTGCCACTAAACGACAGGGCCAAGAGACCCAGTACTTC.

V and J are TRBV11-2 and TRBJ2-2; the D gene is possibly TRBD2 (6 bases). Germline V CDR1 and CDR2: SGHAT, FQNNGV. The CDR3 contains 16 residues. The V gene lost 1 base and the J gene lost 0 bases, with 9 bases spanning the gap. CDR3 amino acids: CASSLVRGTNTGELFF. CDR3 bases: TGTGCCAGCAGCTTAGTCCGGGGGACGAACACCGGGGAGCTGTTTTTT.

V gene TRBV20-1 combines with J gene TRBJ1-1; 7 bases map to TRBD1. The CDR3 is made up of 11 amino acids. CDR1 DFQATT and CDR2 SNEGSKA come from the germline V gene (reference sequence). The ends lost 3 bases at V and 9 bases at J; junction bases unmatched: 4. CDR3 amino acids: CSASYRGQAFF. For the CDR3, the DNA is TGCAGTGCTAGTTATAGGGGGCAAGCTTTCTTT.

The chain links TRBV6-5 to TRBJ2-1, with D possibly being TRBD2 (6 bases). The CDR3 totals 14 residues. V dropped 2 bases and J dropped 6 bases, with 11 bases sitting between them. CDR1 is MNHEY and CDR2 is SVGAGI in the germline V gene. CDR3 loop: CASSYGGSGNEQFF. As DNA, the CDR3 is TGTGCCAGCAGTTACGGGGGGTCTGGCAATGAGCAGTTCTTC.